These 32 T cell receptor beta chains were all obtained from the same sample, sequenced in a study of blood T cell repertoires in COVID-19. Data came from immunoSEQ multiplex PCR; TCRdb stores just in-frame clones and leaves some out. The sample includes 110,000 or so clones, about 89% of them seen just once. The sample consisted of peripheral blood. The source is a human donor with acute or convalescent COVID-19. The donor label of this sample is uncertain.

The J gene is TRBJ2-5, the V gene TRBV7-6, with 8 bases identical to TRBD2. CDR3 length equals 14 residues. The germline V gene encodes CDR1 SGHVS and CDR2 FNYEAQ. V shed 2 bases, J shed 4 bases, and the junction held 3 bases outside the gene matches. Written as DNA, the CDR3 is TGTGCCAGCAGCTTAAGGGGACTAGTAGAGACCCAGTACTTC. Encoded protein: CASSLRGLVETQYF.

This clone came up once. This chain joins TRBV6-2 or TRBV6-3 and TRBJ2-3; D not resolved. Trimming took off 5 bases at V and 2 bases at J, with 8 bases between the two ends. The CDR3 totals 13 residues. CDR1 and CDR2 (germline): MNHEY, SVGEGT. The CDR3 DNA is TGTGCCAGCAGTAGCCTCGTCACAGATACGCAGTATTTT. It specifies CASSSLVTDTQYF.

The gene calls are TRBV4-1 and TRBJ2-5, with 16 bases lining up with TRBD2. The CDR3 runs to 16 residues. Per the germline V gene, CDR1 is MGHRA and CDR2 is YSYEKL. V dropped 4 bases and J dropped 2; count of bases not matched to a gene: 1. The CDR3 protein is CASSRGLAGGQETQYF. The DNA of the CDR3 is TGCGCCAGCAGCCGGGGACTAGCGGGAGGGCAAGAGACCCAGTACTTC.

The chain links TRBV5-5 to TRBJ1-4, with D tentatively TRBD1 (6 bases). This CDR3 comprises 15 residues. CDR1 SGHKS and CDR2 YYEKEE come from the germline V gene (reference sequence). V was shortened by 5 bases and J by 2 bases, with 13 bases between the two germline ends. The CDR3 DNA sequence: TGTGCCAGCAGACAGGGACGGTTCACTAATGAAAAACTGTTTTTT. It translates to CASRQGRFTNEKLFF.

The rearrangement uses TRBV2 and TRBJ2-6; 13 bases are shared with TRBD2. With V trimmed by 7 bases and J by 0 bases, 12 bases remained unmatched. This CDR3 is built from 20 residues. Germline V gene data show CDR1 as SNHLY and CDR2 as FYNNEI. CDR3 sequence (DNA): TGTGCCAGCAATGCACGACTAGCGGGGGGCCAATACTCTGGGGCCAACGTCCTGACTTTC. Its protein is CASNARLAGGQYSGANVLTF. The entire variable domain, with the rest obtained from reference TRBV2 and TRBJ2-6, is as follows: EPEVTQTPSHQVTQMGQEVILRCVPISNHLYFYWYRQILGQKVEFLVSFYNNEISEKSEIFDDQFSVERPDGSNFTLKIRSTKLEDSAMYFCASNARLAGGQYSGANVLTFGAGSRLTVL.

V usage is TRBV7-9 and J usage is TRBJ1-2; the D is unclear. Germline V gene data show CDR1 as SEHNR and CDR2 as FQNEAQ (reference sequence). The CDR3 sequence is 14 residues long. V was clipped by 2 bases and J by 8 bases, with 15 bases between them. The CDR3 spells CASSLMFGEKGYTF. CDR3 DNA sequence: TGTGCCAGCAGCTTAATGTTTGGGGAGAAGGGCTACACCTTC.

DNA for the CDR3: TGCAGCGCTATAGACGGGAAAGAGACCCAGTACTTC. This codes for CSAIDGKETQYF. The chain couples TRBV29-1 to TRBJ2-5, with D tentatively TRBD2 (5 bases). V was shortened by 7 bases and J by 3 bases, with 12 bases between the two germline ends. CDR1 is SQVTM and CDR2 is ANQGSEA in the germline V gene. CDR3 length equals 12 residues.

CDR3: CASSLSGAGETQYF. The CDR3 DNA sequence: TGCGCCAGCAGCTTGTCGGGAGCGGGAGAGACCCAGTACTTC. This chain links TRBV5-1 with TRBJ2-5; D may be TRBD2 (6 bases). Germline CDR1 is SGHRS and CDR2 is YFSETQ. The CDR3 consists of 14 residues. V dropped 1 base and J dropped 4 bases, with 11 bases sitting between them.

This sequence joins TRBV13 and TRBJ2-7, with D perhaps TRBD1 (5 bases). CDR3 size: 13 residues. The germline V gene encodes CDR1 PRHDT and CDR2 FYEKMQ (reference sequence). V lost 1 base to trimming and J lost 6 bases, with 10 bases between them. The CDR3 loop is CASSLAGFGEQYF. DNA of the CDR3: TGTGCCAGCAGCTTAGCAGGGTTTGGCGAGCAGTACTTC.

The rearrangement uses TRBV7-9 and TRBJ2-7; 7 bases fit TRBD1. The CDR3 runs to 13 residues. From germline, CDR1 is SEHNR and CDR2 FQNEAQ (reference sequence). The J segment lost 2 bases and the V segment lost 6 bases, leaving 4 bases of the junction unmatched. The CDR3 reads CASRRDSAYEQYF. The CDR3 DNA follows: TGTGCCAGCAGAAGGGACAGCGCCTACGAGCAGTACTTC.

Of note for this clone: The same CDR3 is also encoded by other DNA sequences in this sample. This sequence joins TRBV28 and TRBJ1-4, with 7 bases fitting TRBD1. The CDR3 is made up of 14 amino acids. The J segment lost 5 bases and the V segment lost 2 bases, leaving 2 bases of the junction unmatched. Looked up from germline, CDR1 is MDHEN and CDR2 is SYDVKM. Here the CDR3 DNA reads TGTGCCAGCAGTTTAGGGACAGAAAATGAAAAACTGTTTTTT. This codes for CASSLGTENEKLFF. The variable domain in full, with the rest retrieved from reference TRBV28 and TRBJ1-4, is DVKVTQSSRYLVKRTGEKVFLECVQDMDHENMFWYRQDPGLGLRLIYFSYDVKMKEKGDIPEGYSVSREKKERFSLILESASTNQTSMYLCASSLGTENEKLFFGSGTQLSVL.

The V call is TRBV4-2, the J call TRBJ1-2, with TRBD1 identical over 10 bases. The CDR3 runs to 16 residues. The junction had 6 bases not matched to a gene; V was cut back by 1 base and J by 4 bases. Germline CDR1 reads LGHNA; CDR2 reads YNFKEQ. The CDR3 DNA reads as TGTGCCAGCAGCCAAGCAGGGACAGGGGATCGCTATGGCTACACCTTC. Its protein product is CASSQAGTGDRYGYTF.

The chain employs TRBV4-3 and TRBJ2-1; D unresolved. The CDR3 sequence is 11 residues long. Trimming cost V 3 bases and J 7 bases, with 4 bases left between them. Germline CDR1 reads LGHNA; CDR2 reads YSLEER. CDR3 DNA: TGCGCCAGCAGCCAGGCAAATGAGCAGTTCTTC. Translation: CASSQANEQFF.

The gene calls are TRBV2 and TRBJ2-2; 11 bases are a match to TRBD2. The V gene's germline CDR1 is SNHLY and CDR2 FYNNEI. The CDR3 spans 15 residues. V shed 4 bases, J shed 4 bases, and the junction held 2 bases outside the gene matches. CDR3: CASSGLAGLTGELFF. The CDR3 DNA follows: TGTGCCAGCAGTGGACTAGCGGGGCTCACCGGGGAGCTGTTTTTT.

The V call is TRBV19, the J call TRBJ1-4; D may be TRBD1 (5 bases). V was clipped by 5 bases and J by 4 bases, with 23 bases between them. The CDR3 has 18 residues. Germline lookup yields CDR1 LNHDA and CDR2 SQIVND (reference sequence). The CDR3, as DNA: TGTGCCAGTAGTTTGCCTGGGGCAGGGAGGTTCCATAATGAAAAACTGTTTTTT. This sequence encodes CASSLPGAGRFHNEKLFF.

The chain carries TRBV21-1 and TRBJ2-1; the D segment call TRBD1 is taken from the table without a DNA check. TRBV21-1 is given as a pseudogene. The CDR3 runs to 17 residues. CDR3 DNA sequence: TGTGCCAGCAGCAAAGAGTGGCTCCCCCACTCCTACAATGAGCAGTTCTTC. Translating gives CASSKEWLPHSYNEQFF.

The chain recombines TRBV11-1 with TRBJ2-2, with D maybe TRBD1 (5 bases). CDR3 length: 15 amino acids. Per germline, CDR1 SGHAT and CDR2 FQDESV (reference sequence). The V gene lost 3 bases and the J gene lost 3 bases, with 11 bases spanning the gap. CDR3 sequence: CASSFQGSYTGELFF. For the CDR3, the DNA is TGTGCCAGCAGCTTCCAGGGTAGTTACACCGGGGAGCTGTTTTTT.

This chain connects TRBV5-1 to TRBJ2-1, with 9 bases matching TRBD1. The trim removed 3 bases at V and 5 bases at J, leaving 6 bases unmatched. CDR3 length equals 15 residues. CDR1 SGHRS and CDR2 YFSETQ come from the germline V gene. The CDR3 region has the DNA TGCGCCAGCAGCTATGGGACAGGGACGAACAATGAGCAGTTCTTC. This codes for CASSYGTGTNNEQFF. The whole variable domain, filled in from reference TRBV5-1 and TRBJ2-1, reads KAGVTQTPRYLIKTRGQQVTLSCSPISGHRSVSWYQQTPGQGLQFLFEYFSETQRNKGNFPGRFSGRQFSNSRSEMNVSTLELGDSALYLCASSYGTGTNNEQFFGPGTRLTVL.

This sequence joins TRBV27 and TRBJ1-6; D is undetermined. Germline V gives CDR1 MNHEY, CDR2 SMNVEV (reference sequence). The germline V and J ends were trimmed by 2 bases and 10 bases, with 15 bases remaining between them. This CDR3 has 15 amino acids. CDR3 sequence: CASSLKSLLGSPLHF. The DNA for the CDR3 is TGTGCCAGCAGTTTAAAGTCCCTCCTGGGCTCACCCCTCCACTTT.

The V gene is TRBV30, the J gene TRBJ1-2; no clear D gene. This CDR3 contains 12 residues. Germline assignment: CDR1 GTSNPN and CDR2 SVGIG (reference sequence). V shed 0 bases and J shed 4 bases, with 6 bases lying between them. As DNA, the CDR3 is TGTGCCTGGAGTGTTGGCGGCTATGGCTACACCTTC. It specifies CAWSVGGYGYTF.

The V and J genes are TRBV7-2 and TRBJ1-2; TRBD1 agrees at 7 bases. The CDR3 contains 16 residues. Trimming removed 5 bases from V and 8 bases from J; junction bases left unmatched: 17. CDR1 and CDR2 from the germline V gene are SGHTA and FQGNSA. CDR3 residues: CASSPFVGGVSKGYTF. As DNA, the CDR3 is TGTGCCAGCAGCCCCTTCGTAGGGGGCGTAAGCAAAGGCTACACCTTC.

This sequence joins TRBV6-6 and TRBJ1-5; D is ambiguous. The CDR3 length is 16 residues. V lost 5 bases and J 0 bases, leaving 14 bases between the germline ends. Looked up from germline, CDR1 is MNHNY and CDR2 is SVGAGI (reference sequence). CDR3 region: CASSLGDSYSNQPQHF. In DNA form, the CDR3 reads TGTGCCAGCAGTCTAGGAGACTCTTATAGCAATCAGCCCCAGCATTTT.

The gene calls are TRBV6-1 and TRBJ2-5; TRBD1 agrees at 11 bases. Germline CDR1 MNHNS, CDR2 SASEGT. J was trimmed by 4 bases and V by 1 base; bases with no gene match: 14. The CDR3 length is 19 residues. CDR3 in amino acids: CASSEGTGGWNVGRETQYF. The CDR3 DNA reads TGTGCCAGCAGTGAAGGGACAGGGGGCTGGAACGTTGGAAGAGAGACCCAGTACTTC.

CDR3 sequence: CASSPGQGLAFSYEQYF. In DNA form, the CDR3 reads TGTGCCAGCAGCCCTGGTCAGGGACTAGCGTTCTCCTACGAGCAGTACTTC. This chain connects TRBV28 to TRBJ2-7; TRBD2 aligns across 10 bases. The CDR3 is 17 residues long. The ends lost 6 bases at V and 0 bases at J; junction bases unmatched: 11. CDR1 and CDR2 (germline): MDHEN, SYDVKM. Supplemented by reference TRBV28 and TRBJ2-7, the full variable domain reads DVKVTQSSRYLVKRTGEKVFLECVQDMDHENMFWYRQDPGLGLRLIYFSYDVKMKEKGDIPEGYSVSREKKERFSLILESASTNQTSMYLCASSPGQGLAFSYEQYFGPGTRLTVT.

The chain employs TRBV7-8 and TRBJ2-7; TRBD2 agrees at 8 bases. The V and J ends lost 1 base and 6 bases, in that order; junction bases with no gene match: 5. CDR3 length: 14 amino acids. Looked up from germline, CDR1 is SGHVS and CDR2 is FQNEAQ. The DNA for the CDR3 is TGTGCCAGCAGCTTAGGCGCGGGGGGTTCCGAGCAGTACTTC. Its translation is CASSLGAGGSEQYF.

This clone has a handful of counts. The chain recombines TRBV6-5 with TRBJ2-3, with D tentatively TRBD2 (7 bases). This CDR3 spans 13 amino acids. Germline CDR1 is MNHEY and CDR2 is SVGAGI. The ends were cut back, 8 bases at V and 6 bases at J, with 15 bases in the middle. In DNA form, the CDR3 reads TGTGCCAGCGGGGAGGGGGTTTGGGATACGCAGTATTTT. Protein product: CASGEGVWDTQYF.

This chain joins TRBV7-2 and TRBJ1-1, with 9 bases fitting TRBD1. This CDR3 contains 14 residues. Germline V lookup: CDR1 SGHTA, CDR2 FQGNSA. With V trimmed by 5 bases and J by 4 bases, 5 bases remained unmatched. CDR3 sequence (DNA): TGTGCCAGCAGCCCAGTGACAGGGGGCACTGAAGCTTTCTTT. Translation: CASSPVTGGTEAFF. The full variable domain, completed using reference TRBV7-2 and TRBJ1-1, is GAGVSQSPSNKVTEKGKDVELRCDPISGHTALYWYRQSLGQGLEFLIYFQGNSAPDKSGLPSDRFSAERTGGSVSTLTIQRTQQEDSAVYLCASSPVTGGTEAFFGQGTRLTVV.

This rearrangement joins TRBV15 to TRBJ2-1, with D maybe TRBD1 (6 bases). The ends were cut back, 0 bases at V and 3 bases at J, with 9 bases in the middle. The CDR3 runs 15 residues. Germline lookup yields CDR1 LNHNV and CDR2 YYDKDF (reference sequence). CDR3 nucleotide sequence: TGTGCCACCAGCAGAGATCCAGGGGTCTACAATGAGCAGTTCTTC. Translating it yields CATSRDPGVYNEQFF.

V gene TRBV7-9 combines with J gene TRBJ1-6, with D hard to call. V was trimmed by 4 bases and J by 0 bases, leaving 13 bases between them. Germline CDR1 reads SEHNR; CDR2 reads FQNEAQ (reference sequence). The CDR3 extends over 17 amino acids. CDR3 in DNA: TGTGCCAGCAGCTCCCTCGGAGGTAACTCCTATAATTCACCCCTCCACTTT. Translation: CASSSLGGNSYNSPLHF.

J is TRBJ2-1 and V is TRBV15; 7 bases match TRBD2. The CDR3 totals 16 residues. V shed 0 bases, J shed 6 bases, and the junction held 8 bases outside the gene matches. The germline V gene has CDR1 LNHNV and CDR2 YYDKDF (reference sequence). This chain's CDR3 is CATSRDKSSGLNEQFF. The CDR3 nucleotides are TGTGCCACCAGCAGAGATAAGTCTAGCGGTCTCAATGAGCAGTTCTTC.

The chain uses TRBV7-2 and TRBJ2-7; TRBD2 agrees at 14 bases. Germline V gives CDR1 SGHTA, CDR2 FQGNSA. The CDR3 runs to 16 residues. The trim removed 0 bases at V and 7 bases at J, leaving 5 bases unmatched. The CDR3 DNA reads as TGTGCCAGCAGCTTAGCGGGGACTAGCGGGGGAGGTGAGCAGTACTTC. Translated, it gives CASSLAGTSGGGEQYF.

This clone was seen once. The rearrangement uses TRBV28 and TRBJ1-5; 9 nucleotides line up with TRBD1. The CDR3 totals 15 residues. V lost 5 bases to trimming and J lost 5 bases; unmatched junction nucleotides: 7. CDR1 and CDR2 (germline): MDHEN, SYDVKM. The CDR3 spells CASSTGGVRHQPQHF. The CDR3 DNA sequence: TGTGCCAGCAGTACAGGGGGCGTGCGACATCAGCCCCAGCATTTT.